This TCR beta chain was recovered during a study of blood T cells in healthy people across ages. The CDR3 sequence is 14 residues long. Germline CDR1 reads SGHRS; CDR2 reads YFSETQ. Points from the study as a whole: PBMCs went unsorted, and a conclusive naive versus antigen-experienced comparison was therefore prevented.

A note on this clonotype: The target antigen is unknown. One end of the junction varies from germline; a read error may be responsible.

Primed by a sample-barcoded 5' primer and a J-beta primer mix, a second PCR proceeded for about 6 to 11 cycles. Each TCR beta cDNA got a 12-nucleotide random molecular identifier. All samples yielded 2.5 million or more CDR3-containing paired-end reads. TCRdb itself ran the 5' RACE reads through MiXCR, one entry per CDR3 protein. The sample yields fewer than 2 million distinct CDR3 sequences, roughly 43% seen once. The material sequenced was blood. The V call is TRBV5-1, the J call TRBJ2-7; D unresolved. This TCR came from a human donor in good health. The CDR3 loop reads CASSPAAHPYEQYF. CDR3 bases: TGCGCCAGCAGCCCCGCGGCACACCCCTACGAGCAGTATTTC.